Listed below are T cell receptor beta chains from one sample, sequenced in a study of follicular helper T cells after annual influenza vaccination. The protocol was immunoSEQ multiplex PCR, while the TCRdb copy is restricted to in-frame clones and leaves out a portion. The sample has about 9,300 clones, 70% to 90% seen once. Here the sequenced sample was CXCR5+ CD38- circulating T follicular helper cells from blood, taken on the day of influenza vaccination. These receptors were obtained from an adult who received the influenza vaccine. CDR3s include the opening cysteine and the closing phenylalanine or tryptophan. The D gene is left open where the match is weak. The size entry is marked missing in some rows and otherwise reads once, few, many or a size class.

v_gene,d_gene,j_gene,abundance,CDR3aa,CDR3nt
TRBV7-2,.,TRBJ2-6,.,CASRRDKANVLTF,TGTGCCAGCAGGCGGGACAAAGCCAACGTCCTGACTTTC
TRBV2,.,TRBJ2-1,.,CASSVFNEQFF,TGTGCCAGCAGTGTATTCAATGAGCAGTTCTTC
TRBV9,.,TRBJ1-6,.,CASSPMGGANSPLHF,TGTGCCAGCAGCCCGATGGGGGGAGCAAATTCACCCCTCCACTTT
TRBV4-1,.,TRBJ1-6,.,CASSQEEQGNSPLHF,TGCGCCAGCAGCCAAGAGGAGCAGGGGAATTCACCCCTCCACTTT
TRBV27,.,TRBJ2-3,.,CASSLRFYGTDTQYF,TGTGCCAGCAGTTTAAGGTTCTATGGTACAGATACGCAGTATTTT
TRBV6-6,.,TRBJ1-6,.,CASRVRSPKNSPLHF,TGTGCCAGCAGAGTAAGGAGCCCGAAAAATTCACCCCTCCACTTT
TRBV5-5,.,TRBJ1-2,few,CASSLASDGYGYTF,TGTGCCAGCAGCTTGGCTTCGGACGGCTATGGCTACACCTTC
TRBV21-1,.,TRBJ1-1,once,CASRRARSGLMNTEAFF,TGTGCCAGCAGACGGGCCCGTAGCGGACTAATGAACACTGAAGCTTTCTTT
TRBV18,.,TRBJ2-7,.,CASSPVPTYEQYF,TGTGCCAGCTCACCAGTCCCTACCTACGAGCAGTACTTC
TRBV7-2,.,TRBJ2-7,.,CASSPQGGNSYEQYF,TGTGCCAGCAGCCCTCAGGGGGGTAACTCCTACGAGCAGTACTTC
TRBV2,.,TRBJ2-1,.,CASSGPSRSYNEQFF,TGTGCCAGCAGTGGACCCTCCAGGAGCTACAATGAGCAGTTCTTC
TRBV15,.,TRBJ1-3,.,CATRKPAAGNTIYF,TGTGCCACCCGGAAACCTGCGGCTGGAAACACCATATATTTT
TRBV7-8,.,TRBJ1-2,.,CASSPDRFNYGYTF,TGTGCCAGCAGCCCCGACAGATTTAACTATGGCTACACCTTC
TRBV25-1,TRBD2,TRBJ2-3,.,CASSEPPGRGASDTQYF,TGTGCCAGCAGTGAACCCCCCGGGCGGGGGGCCTCAGATACGCAGTATTTT
TRBV5-6,.,TRBJ2-3,.,CASSDSTDTQYF,TGTGCCAGCAGCGACAGCACAGATACGCAGTATTTT
TRBV19,.,TRBJ2-1,.,CASRYASYNEQFF,TGTGCCAGTAGGTACGCCTCCTACAATGAGCAGTTCTTC
TRBV27,.,TRBJ1-1,.,CASSLKLNTEAFF,TGTGCCAGCAGTTTAAAGTTGAACACTGAAGCTTTCTTT
TRBV4-3,.,TRBJ1-1,.,CASSKARHMNTEAFF,TGCGCCAGCAGCAAGGCGAGACACATGAACACTGAAGCTTTCTTT
TRBV5-4,TRBD1,TRBJ1-1,.,CASSIIQGGNTEAFF,TGTGCCAGCAGCATTATACAGGGGGGGAACACTGAAGCTTTCTTT
TRBV7-2,.,TRBJ1-5,.,CASSFFGGNSNQPQHF,TGTGCCAGCAGCTTTTTCGGTGGAAATAGCAATCAGCCCCAGCATTTT
TRBV4-2,TRBD2,TRBJ2-3,.,CASSQAPAGGGDTQYF,TGTGCCAGCAGCCAAGCTCCAGCGGGGGGCGGGGATACGCAGTATTTT
TRBV18,TRBD1,TRBJ1-6,.,CASSPYGGQGSYNSPLHF,TGTGCCAGCTCACCATACGGGGGACAGGGCTCCTATAATTCACCCCTCCACTTT
TRBV19,.,TRBJ2-7,.,CASRTVRQGEQYF,TGTGCCAGTAGGACGGTAAGGCAGGGCGAGCAGTACTTC
TRBV18,.,TRBJ2-3,once,CASLAASSTDTQYF,TGTGCCAGTTTAGCGGCCTCCAGCACAGATACGCAGTATTTT
TRBV7-9,TRBD1,TRBJ1-2,.,CASSLNGDRAGYTF,TGTGCCAGCAGCTTAAACGGGGACAGGGCTGGCTACACCTTC
TRBV2,.,TRBJ2-7,.,CASRLLGSIYEQYF,TGTGCCAGCAGATTACTAGGATCGATCTACGAGCAGTACTTC
TRBV6-1,.,TRBJ2-7,.,CASSRPTGNEQYF,TGTGCCAGCAGTCGCCCTACAGGGAACGAGCAGTACTTC
TRBV5-4,TRBD2,TRBJ2-3,once,CASTSGGDTDTQYF,TGTGCCAGCACCAGCGGGGGGGACACAGATACGCAGTATTTT
TRBV5-1,.,TRBJ1-1,.,CASRGQSLGQTEAFF,TGCGCCAGCAGAGGACAGTCCCTGGGTCAGACTGAAGCTTTCTTT
TRBV30,TRBD2,TRBJ2-7,.,CAWKKAGGYEQYF,TGTGCCTGGAAAAAAGCGGGGGGATACGAGCAGTACTTC
TRBV7-9,.,TRBJ2-3,.,CASSLVVGATDTQYF,TGTGCCAGCAGCTTAGTAGTAGGGGCTACAGATACGCAGTATTTT
TRBV5-1,.,TRBJ1-2,.,CASSSTGNYGYTF,TGCGCCAGCAGCTCCACAGGGAACTATGGCTACACCTTC
TRBV7-8,.,TRBJ1-2,.,CASSWGAWAGYTF,TGTGCCAGCAGCTGGGGGGCTTGGGCTGGCTACACCTTC
TRBV5-1,.,TRBJ2-7,.,CASSLGDGLGEQYF,TGCGCCAGCAGCTTGGGAGACGGGTTGGGGGAGCAGTACTTC
TRBV4-3,TRBD2,TRBJ2-7,.,CASSQGLAGSRQYF,TGCGCCAGCAGCCAGGGACTAGCGGGGTCAAGGCAGTACTTC
TRBV2,.,TRBJ2-1,.,CASEDSHGVDEQFF,TGTGCCAGCGAAGACAGCCACGGTGTTGATGAGCAGTTCTTC
TRBV2,.,TRBJ1-1,few,CASIEGGRTWDTEAFF,TGTGCCAGTATCGAAGGGGGGCGGACCTGGGACACTGAAGCTTTCTTT
TRBV11-2,.,TRBJ2-1,.,CASSFLVSPSGGSYNEQFF,TGTGCCAGCAGCTTTCTTGTCTCTCCCTCTGGGGGCTCCTACAATGAGCAGTTCTTC
TRBV15,.,TRBJ1-6,.,CATSKGSDNSPLHF,TGTGCCACCAGCAAAGGGAGCGATAATTCACCCCTCCACTTT
TRBV4-2,TRBD1,TRBJ1-1,.,CASSQDTRGREAFF,TGTGCCAGCAGCCAAGATACGAGGGGGCGGGAAGCTTTCTTT
TRBV19,TRBD2,TRBJ2-1,.,CASMLSGGAPSNEQFF,TGTGCCAGTATGTTGAGCGGGGGGGCCCCATCCAATGAGCAGTTCTTC
TRBV19,.,TRBJ2-3,.,CASNLGRGSTDTQYF,TGTGCCAGTAACCTAGGGAGGGGGAGCACAGATACGCAGTATTTT
TRBV4-3,.,TRBJ2-3,.,CASSRDWASTDTQYF,TGCGCCAGCAGCCGAGATTGGGCGAGCACAGATACGCAGTATTTT
TRBV5-1,TRBD1,TRBJ2-3,.,CASSLQGASGTDTQYF,TGCGCCAGCAGCTTACAGGGGGCTAGTGGCACAGATACGCAGTATTTT
TRBV7-2,TRBD1,TRBJ1-1,once,CASSTGARTEAFF,TGTGCCAGCAGTACAGGGGCCCGTACTGAAGCTTTCTTT
TRBV28,.,TRBJ2-7,.,CASGTGPSDEQYF,TGTGCCAGCGGTACCGGGCCGAGCGACGAGCAGTACTTC
TRBV6-6,TRBD2,TRBJ2-1,.,CASCDRGGEEQFF,TGTGCCAGCTGTGATCGGGGGGGGGAGGAGCAGTTCTTC
TRBV4-3,.,TRBJ2-2,few,CASSQGGGDTGELFF,TGCGCCAGCAGCCAGGGGGGCGGAGACACCGGGGAGCTGTTTTTT
TRBV11-3,.,TRBJ2-4,.,CASSSPYQSVSIQYF,TGTGCCAGCAGCTCACCATATCAGTCTGTTAGCATTCAGTACTTC
TRBV18,TRBD1,TRBJ1-6,.,CASSPRGQGESPLHF,TGTGCCAGCTCACCTAGGGGACAGGGAGAGTCACCCCTCCACTTT
TRBV5-6,.,TRBJ1-2,.,CASSSSGAVIYGYTF,TGTGCCAGCAGCTCCTCTGGGGCAGTGATTTATGGCTACACCTTC